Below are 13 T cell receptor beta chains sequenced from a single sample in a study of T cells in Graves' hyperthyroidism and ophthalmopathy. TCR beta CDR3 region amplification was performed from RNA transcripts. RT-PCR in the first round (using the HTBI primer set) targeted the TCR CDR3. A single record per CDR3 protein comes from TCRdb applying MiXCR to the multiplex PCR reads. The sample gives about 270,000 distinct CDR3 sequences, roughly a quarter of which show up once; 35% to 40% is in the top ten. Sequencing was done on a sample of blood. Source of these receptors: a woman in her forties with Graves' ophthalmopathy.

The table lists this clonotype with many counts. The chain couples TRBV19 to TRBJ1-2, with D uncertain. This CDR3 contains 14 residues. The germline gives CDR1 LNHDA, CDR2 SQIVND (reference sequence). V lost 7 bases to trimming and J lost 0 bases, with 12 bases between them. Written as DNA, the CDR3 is TGTGCCAGTACCTACGACATCTCTAACTATGGCTACACCTTC. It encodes CASTYDISNYGYTF.

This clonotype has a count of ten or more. CDR3 DNA sequence: TGCAGTGCTAGAGATCAGGTCAGCCCCAGGGAGACCCAGTACTTC. This encodes CSARDQVSPRETQYF. The V and J genes are TRBV20-1 and TRBJ2-5; D is undetermined. V shed 0 bases and J shed 5 bases, with 16 bases lying between them. Germline V CDR1 and CDR2: DFQATT, SNEGSKA (reference sequence). The CDR3 consists of 15 residues.

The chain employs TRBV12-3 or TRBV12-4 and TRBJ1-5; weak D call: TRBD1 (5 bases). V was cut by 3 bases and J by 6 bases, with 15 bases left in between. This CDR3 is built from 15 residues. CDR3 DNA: TGTGCCAGCAGTTTCCAGGGAAGTATGGTTCAGCCCCAGCATTTT. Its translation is CASSFQGSMVQPQHF.

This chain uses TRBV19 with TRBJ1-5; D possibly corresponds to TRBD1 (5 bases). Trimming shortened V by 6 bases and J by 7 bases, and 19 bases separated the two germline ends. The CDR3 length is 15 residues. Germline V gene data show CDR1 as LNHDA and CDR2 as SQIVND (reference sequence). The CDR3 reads CASRTQEGLGQPQHF. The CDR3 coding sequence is TGTGCCAGTAGGACACAGGAGGGGCTAGGGCAGCCCCAGCATTTT.

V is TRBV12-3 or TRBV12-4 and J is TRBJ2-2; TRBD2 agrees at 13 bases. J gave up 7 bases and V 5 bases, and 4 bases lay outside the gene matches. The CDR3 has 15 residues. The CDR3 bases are TGTGCCAGCAGTCCCGGACTAGCGGGAGTCGGGGAGCTGTTTTTT. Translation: CASSPGLAGVGELFF.

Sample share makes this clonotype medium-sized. The CDR3 DNA sequence: TGCGCCAGCAGCCTAAGACAGGGCGGGAACACTGAAGCTTTCTTT. It yields the protein CASSLRQGGNTEAFF. The chain combines TRBV4-1 with TRBJ1-1; TRBD1 aligns across 7 bases. This CDR3 is 15 amino acids long. The V gene's germline CDR1 is MGHRA and CDR2 YSYEKL. Germline trimming cut 4 bases from V and 1 base from J; bases unmatched to any gene: 6.

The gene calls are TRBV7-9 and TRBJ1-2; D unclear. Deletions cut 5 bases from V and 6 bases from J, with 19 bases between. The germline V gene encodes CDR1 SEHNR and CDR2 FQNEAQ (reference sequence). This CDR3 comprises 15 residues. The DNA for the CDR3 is TGTGCCAGCAGCACCGATGGAATCTTCGCCGATGGCTACACCTTC. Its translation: CASSTDGIFADGYTF. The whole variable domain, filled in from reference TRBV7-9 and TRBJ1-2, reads DTGVSQNPRHKITKRGQNVTFRCDPISEHNRLYWYRQTLGQGPEFLTYFQNEAQLEKSRLLSDRFSAERPKGSFSTLEIQRTEQGDSAMYLCASSTDGIFADGYTFGSGTRLTVV.

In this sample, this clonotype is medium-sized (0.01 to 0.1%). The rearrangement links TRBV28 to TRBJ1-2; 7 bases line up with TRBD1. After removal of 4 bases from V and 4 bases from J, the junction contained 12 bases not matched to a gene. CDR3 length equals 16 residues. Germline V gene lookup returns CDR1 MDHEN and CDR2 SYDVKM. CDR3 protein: CASSSWGVTGTYGYTF. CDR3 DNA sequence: TGTGCCAGCAGTTCCTGGGGGGTGACAGGGACCTATGGCTACACCTTC.

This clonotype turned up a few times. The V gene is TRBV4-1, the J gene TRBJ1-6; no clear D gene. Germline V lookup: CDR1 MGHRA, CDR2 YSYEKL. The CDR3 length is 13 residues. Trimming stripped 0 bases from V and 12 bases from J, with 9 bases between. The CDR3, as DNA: TGCGCCAGCAGCCAAGATCAATCTTTACCCCTCCACTTT. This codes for CASSQDQSLPLHF.

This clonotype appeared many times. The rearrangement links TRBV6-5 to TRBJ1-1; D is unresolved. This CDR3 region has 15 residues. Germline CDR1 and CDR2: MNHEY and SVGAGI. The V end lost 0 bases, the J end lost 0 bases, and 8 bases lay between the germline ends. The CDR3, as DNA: TGTGCCAGCAGTTACTCGAGAAACATGAACACTGAAGCTTTCTTT. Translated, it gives CASSYSRNMNTEAFF.

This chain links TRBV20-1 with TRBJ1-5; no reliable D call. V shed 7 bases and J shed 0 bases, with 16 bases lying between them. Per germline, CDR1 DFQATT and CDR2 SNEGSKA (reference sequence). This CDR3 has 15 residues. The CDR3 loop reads CSVKRSGSSNQPQHF. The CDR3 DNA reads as TGCAGTGTTAAGAGGTCAGGTAGTAGCAATCAGCCCCAGCATTTT.

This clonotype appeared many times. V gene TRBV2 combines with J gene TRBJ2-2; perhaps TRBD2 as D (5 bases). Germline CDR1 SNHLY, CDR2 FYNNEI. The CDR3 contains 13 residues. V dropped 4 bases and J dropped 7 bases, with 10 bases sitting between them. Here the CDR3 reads CASSGARDGELFF. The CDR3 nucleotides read TGTGCCAGCAGTGGTGCCCGGGACGGGGAGCTGTTTTTT. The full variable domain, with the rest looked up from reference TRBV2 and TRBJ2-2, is EPEVTQTPSHQVTQMGQEVILRCVPISNHLYFYWYRQILGQKVEFLVSFYNNEISEKSEIFDDQFSVERPDGSNFTLKIRSTKLEDSAMYFCASSGARDGELFFGEGSRLTVL.

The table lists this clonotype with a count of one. The CDR3 sequence: CATREPGTGELNTEAFF. In DNA, the CDR3 is TGTGCCACCCGTGAGCCCGGGACAGGGGAACTGAACACTGAAGCTTTCTTT. This sequence joins TRBV10-3 and TRBJ1-1; 10 nucleotides agree with TRBD1. Germline V gene data show CDR1 as ENHRY and CDR2 as SYGVKD. J gave up 0 bases and V 10 bases, and 14 bases lay outside the gene matches. This CDR3 contains 17 residues.